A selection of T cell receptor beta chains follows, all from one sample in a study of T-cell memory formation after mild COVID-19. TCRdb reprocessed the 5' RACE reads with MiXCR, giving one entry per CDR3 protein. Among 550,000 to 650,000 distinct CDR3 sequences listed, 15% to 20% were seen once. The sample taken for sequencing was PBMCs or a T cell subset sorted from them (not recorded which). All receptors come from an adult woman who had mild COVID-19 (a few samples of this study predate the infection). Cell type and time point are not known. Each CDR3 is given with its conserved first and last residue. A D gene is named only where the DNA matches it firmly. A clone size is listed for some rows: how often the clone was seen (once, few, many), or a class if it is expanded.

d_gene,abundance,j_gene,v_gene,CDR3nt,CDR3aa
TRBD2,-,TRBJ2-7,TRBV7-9,TGTGCCAGCAGCCCTGGGACTAGCGGGAGCGAGCAGTACTTC,CASSPGTSGSEQYF
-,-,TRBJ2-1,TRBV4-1,TGCGCCAGCAGCCTCCTGCGGGAACACAATGAGCAGTTCTTC,CASSLLREHNEQFF
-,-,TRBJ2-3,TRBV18,TGTGCCAGCTCACCATCGGTTGCACCCACAGATACGCAGTATTTT,CASSPSVAPTDTQYF
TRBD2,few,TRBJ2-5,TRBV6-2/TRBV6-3,TGTGCCAGCAGTTACTCTTTATCGCGGGGGAGAGGAGAGACCCAGTACTTC,CASSYSLSRGRGETQYF
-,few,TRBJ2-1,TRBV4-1,TGCGCCAGCAGCCTCATCGAAGGGGACTTTGAGCAGTTCTTC,CASSLIEGDFEQFF
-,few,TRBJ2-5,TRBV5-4,TGTGCCAGCAGCTTGGCGGGGATGGAGACCCAGTACTTC,CASSLAGMETQYF
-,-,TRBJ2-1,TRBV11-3,TGTGCCAGCAGCCAAAGGGTGTGGGGGGAATACAATGAGCAGTTCTTC,CASSQRVWGEYNEQFF
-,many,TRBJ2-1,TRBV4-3,TGCGCCAGCAGCCAAGACGGGGGCAGGGGAGGCAATGAGCAGTTCTTC,CASSQDGGRGGNEQFF
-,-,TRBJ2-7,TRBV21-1,TGTGCCAGCAGCAACACACGGGACAGGACCTACCACGAGCAGTACTTC,CASSNTRDRTYHEQYF
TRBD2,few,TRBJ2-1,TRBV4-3,TGCGCCAGCAGCCAAGTCGGGGGGGTCGATGAGCAGTTCTTC,CASSQVGGVDEQFF
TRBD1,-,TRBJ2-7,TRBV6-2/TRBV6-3,TGTGCCAGCAGACCGGACAGGGGGTACTCCTACGAGCAGTACTTC,CASRPDRGYSYEQYF
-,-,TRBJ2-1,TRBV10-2,TGCGCCAGCAGCAAATTTAGTGAGCAGTTCTTC,CASSKFSEQFF
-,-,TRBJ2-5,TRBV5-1,TGCGCCAGCAGCAATACAGAGTCGACCCAGTACTTC,CASSNTESTQYF
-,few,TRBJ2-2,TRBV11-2,TGTGCCAGCAGCTTCCCCACGGGACTTCTGAGCGCCGGGGAGCTGTTTTTT,CASSFPTGLLSAGELFF
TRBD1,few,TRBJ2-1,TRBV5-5,TGTGCCAGCAGTCCCGGGACAGGGGTCTACAATGAGCAGTTCTTC,CASSPGTGVYNEQFF
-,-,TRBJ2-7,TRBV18,TGTGCCAGCTCAGGGACCGCAGTTGACTACGAGCAGTACTTC,CASSGTAVDYEQYF
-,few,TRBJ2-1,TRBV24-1,TGTGCCACCAGTGACCGTACACCTAGCGCCCACTACAATGAGCAGTTCTTC,CATSDRTPSAHYNEQFF
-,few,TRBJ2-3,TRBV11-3,TGTGCCAGCAGCTCCCGAAAAGATACGCAGTATTTT,CASSSRKDTQYF
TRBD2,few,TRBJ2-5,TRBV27,TGTGCCAGCAGTTCGGGAGGGACCCAGTACTTC,CASSSGGTQYF
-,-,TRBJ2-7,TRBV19,TGTGCCAGTACAGGCAGGGGGGACTACGAGCAGTACTTC,CASTGRGDYEQYF
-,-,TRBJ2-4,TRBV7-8,TGTGCCAGCAGCTGGTCCCGGAACAAAAACATTCAGTACTTC,CASSWSRNKNIQYF
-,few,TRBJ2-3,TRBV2,TGTGCCAGCAGTGAATTAGGTTCTAGCACAGATACGCAGTATTTT,CASSELGSSTDTQYF
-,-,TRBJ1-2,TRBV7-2,TGTGCCAGCAGCTTAGGAGGTGCGGGTGGCTACACCTTC,CASSLGGAGGYTF
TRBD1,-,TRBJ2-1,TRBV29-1,TGCAGCGTGACAGGGGGCAGCTCCTACAATGAGCAGTTCTTC,CSVTGGSSYNEQFF
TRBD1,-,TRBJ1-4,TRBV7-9,TGTGCCAGCAGCTTCCCCCGGGACAGGGAAGATGAAAAACTGTTTTTT,CASSFPRDREDEKLFF
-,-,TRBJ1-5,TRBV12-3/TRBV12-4,TGTGCCAGCAGCACGGGGGGGGTTCGCCCCAATCAGCCCCAGCATTTT,CASSTGGVRPNQPQHF
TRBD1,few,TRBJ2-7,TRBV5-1,TGCGCCAGCAGCTTGGTGGGGCCTAGGACAGGGGGCGCCTACGAGCAGTACTTC,CASSLVGPRTGGAYEQYF
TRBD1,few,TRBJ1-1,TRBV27,TGTGCCAGCACCTCAACGACAGGGGGACCGAACACTGAAGCTTTCTTT,CASTSTTGGPNTEAFF
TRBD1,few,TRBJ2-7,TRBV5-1,TGCGCCAGCAGTTTTGGGACAGGGGACACCTACGAGCAGTACTTC,CASSFGTGDTYEQYF
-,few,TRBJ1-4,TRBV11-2,TGTGCCAGCAGCTTATCCTGGAGTCGGGATGAAAAACTGTTTTTT,CASSLSWSRDEKLFF
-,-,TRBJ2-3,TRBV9,TGTGCCAGCAGCGTTAGGGGCCAGCCTCGCACAGATACGCAGTATTTT,CASSVRGQPRTDTQYF
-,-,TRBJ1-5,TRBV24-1,TGTGCCACCAGTGATTTGGGGACGGAATATAGCAATCAGCCCCAGCATTTT,CATSDLGTEYSNQPQHF
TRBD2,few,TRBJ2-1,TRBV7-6,TGTGCCAGCAGCTTGGCCGGGACTAGCGGGGGGGGCTCCTACAATGAGCAGTTCTTC,CASSLAGTSGGGSYNEQFF
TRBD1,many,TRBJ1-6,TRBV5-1,TGCGCCAGCAGCAACAGGGACAGCCGTAATTCACCCCTCCACTTT,CASSNRDSRNSPLHF
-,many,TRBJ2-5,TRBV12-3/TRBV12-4,TGTGCCAGCAGTTTTATTGGGGGAGCCCAGTACTTC,CASSFIGGAQYF
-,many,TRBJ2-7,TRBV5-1,TGCGCCAGCACCCATACAGTGGGGGAGCAGTACTTC,CASTHTVGEQYF
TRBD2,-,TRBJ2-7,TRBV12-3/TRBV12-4,TGTGCCAGCAGTTTAGTCCCGGGACTAGCGGGAGACTACGAGCAGTACTTC,CASSLVPGLAGDYEQYF
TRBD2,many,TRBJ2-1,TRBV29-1,TGCAGCGTTGAAGGGACTAGCGGGGCCAATGAGCAGTTCTTC,CSVEGTSGANEQFF
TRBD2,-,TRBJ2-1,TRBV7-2,TGTGCCAGCAGCTTATCAGTAGCGGGACCCTACAATGAGCAGTTCTTC,CASSLSVAGPYNEQFF
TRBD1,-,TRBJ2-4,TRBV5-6,TGTGCCAGCAGCCCCGGGACAGTAAAAAACATTCAGTACTTC,CASSPGTVKNIQYF
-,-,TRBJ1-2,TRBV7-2,TGTGCCAGCAGCGCCGAGCGGCGGGGGCTCTACTATGGCTACACCTTC,CASSAERRGLYYGYTF
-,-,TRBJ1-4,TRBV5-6,TGTGCCAGCAGCTGGGCAGATGAAAAACTGTTTTTT,CASSWADEKLFF
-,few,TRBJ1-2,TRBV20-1,TGCAGTGCTAGAGATGGTGGACAGTTAAGAGGTGGCTACACCTTC,CSARDGGQLRGGYTF